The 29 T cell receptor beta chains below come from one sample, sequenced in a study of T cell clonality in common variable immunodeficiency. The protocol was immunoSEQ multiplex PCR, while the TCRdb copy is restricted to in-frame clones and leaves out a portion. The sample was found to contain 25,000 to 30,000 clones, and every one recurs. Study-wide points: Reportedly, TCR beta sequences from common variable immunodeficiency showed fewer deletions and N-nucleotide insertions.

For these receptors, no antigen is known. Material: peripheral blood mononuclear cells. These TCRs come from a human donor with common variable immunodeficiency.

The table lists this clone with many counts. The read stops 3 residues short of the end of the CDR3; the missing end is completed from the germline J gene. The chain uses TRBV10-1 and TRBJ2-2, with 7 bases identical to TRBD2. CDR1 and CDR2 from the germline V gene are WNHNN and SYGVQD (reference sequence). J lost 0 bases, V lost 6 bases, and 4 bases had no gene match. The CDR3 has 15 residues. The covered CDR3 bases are TGCGCCAGCAGGGGGGGGTCCCCGAACACCGGGGAG. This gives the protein CASRGGSPNTGE. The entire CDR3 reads CASRGGSPNTGELFF.

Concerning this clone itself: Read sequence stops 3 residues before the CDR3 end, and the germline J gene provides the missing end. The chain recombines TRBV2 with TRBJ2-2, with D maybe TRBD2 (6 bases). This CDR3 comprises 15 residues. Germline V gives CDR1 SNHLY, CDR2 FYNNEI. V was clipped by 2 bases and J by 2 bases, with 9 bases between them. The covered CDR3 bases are TGTGCCAGCAGTGAAAGGACTACCAACACCGGGGAG. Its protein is CASSERTTNTGE. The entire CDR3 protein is CASSERTTNTGELFF.

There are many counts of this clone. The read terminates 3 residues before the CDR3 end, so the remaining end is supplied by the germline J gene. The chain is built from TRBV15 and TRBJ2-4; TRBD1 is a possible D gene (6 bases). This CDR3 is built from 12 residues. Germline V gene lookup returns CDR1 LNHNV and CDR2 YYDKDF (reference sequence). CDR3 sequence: CATSREGHLQYF. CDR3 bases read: TGTGCCACCAGCAGAGAGGGACATCTT.

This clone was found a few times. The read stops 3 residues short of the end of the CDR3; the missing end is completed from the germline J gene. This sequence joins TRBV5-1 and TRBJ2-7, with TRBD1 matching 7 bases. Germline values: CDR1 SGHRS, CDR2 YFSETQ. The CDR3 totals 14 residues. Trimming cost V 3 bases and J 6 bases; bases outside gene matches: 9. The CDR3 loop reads CASSSGQLHGEQYF. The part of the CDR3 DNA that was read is TGCGCCAGCAGCTCGGGACAGCTGCACGGCGAG.

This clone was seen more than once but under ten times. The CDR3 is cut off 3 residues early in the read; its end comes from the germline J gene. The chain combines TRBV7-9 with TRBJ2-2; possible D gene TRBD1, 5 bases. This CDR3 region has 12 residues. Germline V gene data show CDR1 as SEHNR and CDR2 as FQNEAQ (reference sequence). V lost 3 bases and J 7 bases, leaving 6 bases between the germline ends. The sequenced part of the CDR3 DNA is TGTGCCAGCAGCTTGGGGCGCGGGGAG. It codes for CASSLGRGE. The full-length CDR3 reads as CASSLGRGELFF. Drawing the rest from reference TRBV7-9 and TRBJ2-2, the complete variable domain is DTGVSQNPRHKITKRGQNVTFRCDPISEHNRLYWYRQTLGQGPEFLTYFQNEAQLEKSRLLSDRFSAERPKGSFSTLEIQRTEQGDSAMYLCASSLGRGELFFGEGSRLTVL.

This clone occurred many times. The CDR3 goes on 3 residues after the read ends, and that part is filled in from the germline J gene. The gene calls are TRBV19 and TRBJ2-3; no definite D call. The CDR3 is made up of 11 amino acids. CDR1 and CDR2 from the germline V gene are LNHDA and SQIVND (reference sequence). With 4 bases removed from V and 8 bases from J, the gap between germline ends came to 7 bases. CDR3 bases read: TGTGCCAGTAGTACCTCAGGTACG. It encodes CASSTSGT. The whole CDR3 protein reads CASSTSGTQYF.

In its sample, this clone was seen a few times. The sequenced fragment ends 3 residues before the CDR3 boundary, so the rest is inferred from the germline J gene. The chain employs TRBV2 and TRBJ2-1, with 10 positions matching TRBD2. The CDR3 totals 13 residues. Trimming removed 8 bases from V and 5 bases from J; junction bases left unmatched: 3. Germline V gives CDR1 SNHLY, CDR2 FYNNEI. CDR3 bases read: TGTGCCAGCGGACTAGCGGAGCACAATGAG. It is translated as CASGLAEHNE. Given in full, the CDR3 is CASGLAEHNEQFF. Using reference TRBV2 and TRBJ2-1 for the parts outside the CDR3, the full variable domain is EPEVTQTPSHQVTQMGQEVILRCVPISNHLYFYWYRQILGQKVEFLVSFYNNEISEKSEIFDDQFSVERPDGSNFTLKIRSTKLEDSAMYFCASGLAEHNEQFFGPGTRLTVL.

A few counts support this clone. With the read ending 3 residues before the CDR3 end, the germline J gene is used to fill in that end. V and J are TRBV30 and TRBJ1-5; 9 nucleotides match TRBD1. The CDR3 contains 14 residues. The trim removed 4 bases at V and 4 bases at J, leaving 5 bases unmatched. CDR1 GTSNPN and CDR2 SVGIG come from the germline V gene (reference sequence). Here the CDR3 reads CAWTGQGGNQPQHF. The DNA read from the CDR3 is TGTGCCTGGACGGGACAGGGTGGAAATCAGCCC.

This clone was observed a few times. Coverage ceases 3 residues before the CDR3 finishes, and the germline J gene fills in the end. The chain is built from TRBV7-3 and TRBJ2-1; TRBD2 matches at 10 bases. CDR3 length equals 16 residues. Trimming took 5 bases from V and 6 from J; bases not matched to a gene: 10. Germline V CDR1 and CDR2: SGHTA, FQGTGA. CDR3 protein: CASSPRLAGVGNEQFF. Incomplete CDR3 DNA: TGTGCCAGCAGCCCCCGGCTAGCGGGAGTGGGCAATGAG.

CDR3 region: CASSTQGRGSREQYF. The part of the CDR3 DNA that was read is TGTGCCAGCAGTACTCAGGGGAGGGGATCCCGCGAG. This sequence joins TRBV2 and TRBJ2-7; the D gene is possibly TRBD2 (7 bases). The CDR3 is cut off 3 residues early in the read; its end comes from the germline J gene. V lost 5 bases to trimming and J lost 6 bases, with 20 bases between them. Germline V gene sequence: CDR1 SNHLY, CDR2 FYNNEI. The CDR3 is made up of 15 amino acids.

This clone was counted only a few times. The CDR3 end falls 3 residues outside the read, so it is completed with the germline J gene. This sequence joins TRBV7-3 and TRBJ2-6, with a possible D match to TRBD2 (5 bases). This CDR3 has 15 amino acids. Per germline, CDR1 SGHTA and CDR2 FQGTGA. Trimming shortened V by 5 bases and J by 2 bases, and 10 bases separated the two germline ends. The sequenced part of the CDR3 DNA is TGTGCCAGCAGCGTCGACGGGGCTGGGGCCAACGTC. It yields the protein CASSVDGAGANV. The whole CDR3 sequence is CASSVDGAGANVLTF.

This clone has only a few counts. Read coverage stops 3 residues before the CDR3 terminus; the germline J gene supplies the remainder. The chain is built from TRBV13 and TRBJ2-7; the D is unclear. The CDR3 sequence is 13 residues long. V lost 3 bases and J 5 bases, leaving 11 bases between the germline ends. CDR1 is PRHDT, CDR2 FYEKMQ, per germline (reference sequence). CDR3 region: CASSFARVDEQYF. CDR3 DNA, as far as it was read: TGTGCCAGCAGCTTCGCCCGGGTGGACGAG.

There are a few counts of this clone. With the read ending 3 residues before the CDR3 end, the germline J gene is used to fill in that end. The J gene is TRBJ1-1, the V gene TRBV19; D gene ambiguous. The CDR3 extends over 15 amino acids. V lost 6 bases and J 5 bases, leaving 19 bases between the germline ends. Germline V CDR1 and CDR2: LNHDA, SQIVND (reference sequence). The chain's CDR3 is CASRITSPTVTEAFF. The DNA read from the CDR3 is TGTGCCAGTAGGATCACTAGCCCCACGGTTACTGAA. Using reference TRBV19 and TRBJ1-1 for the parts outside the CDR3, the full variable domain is DGGITQSPKYLFRKEGQNVTLSCEQNLNHDAMYWYRQDPGQGLRLIYYSQIVNDFQKGDIAEGYSVSREKKESFPLTVTSAQKNPTAFYLCASRITSPTVTEAFFGQGTRLTVV.

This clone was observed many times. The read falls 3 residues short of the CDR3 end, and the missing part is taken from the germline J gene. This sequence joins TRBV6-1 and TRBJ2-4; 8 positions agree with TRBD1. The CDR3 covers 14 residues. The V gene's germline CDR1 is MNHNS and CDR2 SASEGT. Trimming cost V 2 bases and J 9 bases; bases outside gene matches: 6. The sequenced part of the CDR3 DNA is TGTGCCAGCAGTGAACTCGGACAGGGTGGCATT. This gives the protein CASSELGQGGI. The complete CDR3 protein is CASSELGQGGIQYF.

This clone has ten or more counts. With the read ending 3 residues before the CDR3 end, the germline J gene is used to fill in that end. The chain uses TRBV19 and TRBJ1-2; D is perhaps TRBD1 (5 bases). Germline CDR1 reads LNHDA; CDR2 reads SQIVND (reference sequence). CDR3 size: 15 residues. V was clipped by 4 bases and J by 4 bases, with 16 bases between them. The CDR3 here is CASSSSPGGGYGYTF. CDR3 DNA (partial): TGTGCCAGTAGTAGCTCGCCCGGGGGAGGCTATGGC. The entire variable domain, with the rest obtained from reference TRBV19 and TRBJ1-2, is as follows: DGGITQSPKYLFRKEGQNVTLSCEQNLNHDAMYWYRQDPGQGLRLIYYSQIVNDFQKGDIAEGYSVSREKKESFPLTVTSAQKNPTAFYLCASSSSPGGGYGYTFGSGTRLTVV.

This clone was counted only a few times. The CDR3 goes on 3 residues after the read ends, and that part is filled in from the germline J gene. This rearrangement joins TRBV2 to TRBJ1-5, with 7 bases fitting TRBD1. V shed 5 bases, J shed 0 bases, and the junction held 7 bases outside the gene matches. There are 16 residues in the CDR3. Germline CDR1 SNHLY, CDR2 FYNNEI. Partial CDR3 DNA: TGTGCCAGCAGTCCGACAGGGCCTCATAGCAATCAGCCC. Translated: CASSPTGPHSNQP. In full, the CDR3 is CASSPTGPHSNQPQHF.

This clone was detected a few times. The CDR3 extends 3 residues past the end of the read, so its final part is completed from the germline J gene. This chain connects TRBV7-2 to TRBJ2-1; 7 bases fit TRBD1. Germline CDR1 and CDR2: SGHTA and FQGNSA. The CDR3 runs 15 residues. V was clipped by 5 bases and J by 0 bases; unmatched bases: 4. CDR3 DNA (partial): TGTGCCAGCAGCGAAGGGGGCAGCTCCTACAATGAG. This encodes CASSEGGSSYNE. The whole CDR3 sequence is CASSEGGSSYNEQFF.

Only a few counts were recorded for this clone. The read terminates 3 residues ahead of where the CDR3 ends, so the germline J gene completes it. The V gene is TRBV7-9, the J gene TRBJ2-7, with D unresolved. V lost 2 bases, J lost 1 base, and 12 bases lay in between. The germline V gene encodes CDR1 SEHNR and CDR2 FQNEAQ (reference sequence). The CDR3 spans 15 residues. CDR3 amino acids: CASSLQESGSYEQYF. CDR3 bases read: TGTGCCAGCAGCTTACAGGAGAGTGGTTCCTACGAG. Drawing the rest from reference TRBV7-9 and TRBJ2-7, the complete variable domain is DTGVSQNPRHKITKRGQNVTFRCDPISEHNRLYWYRQTLGQGPEFLTYFQNEAQLEKSRLLSDRFSAERPKGSFSTLEIQRTEQGDSAMYLCASSLQESGSYEQYFGPGTRLTVT.

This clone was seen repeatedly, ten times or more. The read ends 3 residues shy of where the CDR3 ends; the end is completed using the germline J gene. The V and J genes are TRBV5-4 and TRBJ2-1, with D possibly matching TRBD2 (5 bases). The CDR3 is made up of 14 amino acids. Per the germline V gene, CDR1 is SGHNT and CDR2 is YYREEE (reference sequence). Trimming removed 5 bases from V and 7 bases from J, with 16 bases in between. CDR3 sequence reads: CASRTTASPNEQFF. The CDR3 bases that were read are TGTGCCAGCAGAACTACGGCTAGCCCTAATGAG.

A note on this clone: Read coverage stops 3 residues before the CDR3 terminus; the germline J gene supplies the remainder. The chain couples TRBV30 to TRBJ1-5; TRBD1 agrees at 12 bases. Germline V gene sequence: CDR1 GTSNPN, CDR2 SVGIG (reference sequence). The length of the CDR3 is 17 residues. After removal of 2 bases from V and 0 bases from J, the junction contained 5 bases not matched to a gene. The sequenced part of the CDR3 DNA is TGTGCCTGGAGTCCGGGACAGGGGGCGCTTAGCAATCAGCCC. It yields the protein CAWSPGQGALSNQP. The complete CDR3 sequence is CAWSPGQGALSNQPQHF.

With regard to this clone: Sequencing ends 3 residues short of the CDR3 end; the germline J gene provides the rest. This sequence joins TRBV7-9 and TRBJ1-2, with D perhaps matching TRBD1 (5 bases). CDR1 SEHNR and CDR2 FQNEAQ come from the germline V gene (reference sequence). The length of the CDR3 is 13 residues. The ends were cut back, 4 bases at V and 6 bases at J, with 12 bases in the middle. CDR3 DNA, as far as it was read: TGTGCCAGCAGCTCTAACAGGTTGAATGGC. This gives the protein CASSSNRLNG. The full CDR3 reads CASSSNRLNGYTF. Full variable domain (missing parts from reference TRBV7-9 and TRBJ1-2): DTGVSQNPRHKITKRGQNVTFRCDPISEHNRLYWYRQTLGQGPEFLTYFQNEAQLEKSRLLSDRFSAERPKGSFSTLEIQRTEQGDSAMYLCASSSNRLNGYTFGSGTRLTVV.

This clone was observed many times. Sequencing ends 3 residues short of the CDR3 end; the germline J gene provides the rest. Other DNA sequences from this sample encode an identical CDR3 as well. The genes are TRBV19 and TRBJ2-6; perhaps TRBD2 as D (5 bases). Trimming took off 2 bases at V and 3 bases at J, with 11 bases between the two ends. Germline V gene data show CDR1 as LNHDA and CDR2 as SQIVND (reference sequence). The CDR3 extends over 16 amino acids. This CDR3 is CASSISGGGGANVLTF. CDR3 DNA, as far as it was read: TGTGCCAGTAGTATATCAGGAGGTGGTGGGGCCAACGTC.

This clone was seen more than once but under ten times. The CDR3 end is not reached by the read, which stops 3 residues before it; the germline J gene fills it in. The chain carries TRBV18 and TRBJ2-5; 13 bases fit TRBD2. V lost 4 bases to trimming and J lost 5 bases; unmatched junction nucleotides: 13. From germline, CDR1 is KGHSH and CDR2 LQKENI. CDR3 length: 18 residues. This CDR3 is CASSRRGTSGTTLETQYF. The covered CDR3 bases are TGTGCCAGCTCACGGAGGGGGACTAGCGGGACGACGTTGGAGACC.

This CDR3 is CASSLGQLEETQYF. CDR3 DNA (partial): TGCGCCAGCAGCCTGGGACAACTGGAAGAGACC. V and J are TRBV5-1 and TRBJ2-5; maybe TRBD1 (6 bases). The read terminates 3 residues ahead of where the CDR3 ends, so the germline J gene completes it. The CDR3 extends over 14 amino acids. Between the trimmed V and J ends, which lost 4 bases and 3 bases, there was a span of 13 bases. Germline lookup yields CDR1 SGHRS and CDR2 YFSETQ. Based on the CDR3 plus reference TRBV5-1 and TRBJ2-5, the full variable domain is KAGVTQTPRYLIKTRGQQVTLSCSPISGHRSVSWYQQTPGQGLQFLFEYFSETQRNKGNFPGRFSGRQFSNSRSEMNVSTLELGDSALYLCASSLGQLEETQYFGPGTRLLVL.

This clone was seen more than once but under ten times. The DNA read from the CDR3 is TGTGCCAGCTCATCATCGGGTGCTGCCAATGAG. Protein product: CASSSSGAANE. The entire CDR3 sequence reads CASSSSGAANEQFF. This sequence joins TRBV18 and TRBJ2-1, with unresolved D. With the read ending 3 residues before the CDR3 end, the germline J gene is used to fill in that end. Germline V gives CDR1 KGHSH, CDR2 LQKENI. The CDR3 extends over 14 amino acids. The V and J ends lost 5 bases and 6 bases respectively, with 14 bases between them.

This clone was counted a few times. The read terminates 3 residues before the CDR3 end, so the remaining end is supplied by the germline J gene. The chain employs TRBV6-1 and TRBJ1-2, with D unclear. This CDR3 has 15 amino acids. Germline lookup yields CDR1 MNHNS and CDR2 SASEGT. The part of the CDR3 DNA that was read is TGTGCCAGCAGTGAAGGGAAGGGTCTGTTGGGCGGC. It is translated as CASSEGKGLLGG. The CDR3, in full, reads CASSEGKGLLGGYTF.

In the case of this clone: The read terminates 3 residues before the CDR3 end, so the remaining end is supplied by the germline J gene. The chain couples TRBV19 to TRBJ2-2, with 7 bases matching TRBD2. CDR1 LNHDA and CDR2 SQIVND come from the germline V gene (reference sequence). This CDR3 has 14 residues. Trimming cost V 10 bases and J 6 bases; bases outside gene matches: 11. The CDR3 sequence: CATSWTRMSGELFF. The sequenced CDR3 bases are TGTGCCACAAGTTGGACTAGGATGTCCGGGGAG.

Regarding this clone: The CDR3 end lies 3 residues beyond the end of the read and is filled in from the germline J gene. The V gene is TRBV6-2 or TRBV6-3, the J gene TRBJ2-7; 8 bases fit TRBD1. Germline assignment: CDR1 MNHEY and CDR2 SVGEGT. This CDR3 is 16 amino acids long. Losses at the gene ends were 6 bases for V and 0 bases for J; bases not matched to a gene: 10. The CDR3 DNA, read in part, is TGTGCCAGCAGAAGGCTAGGACAGGGCCTCTCCTACGAG. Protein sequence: CASRRLGQGLSYE. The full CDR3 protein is CASRRLGQGLSYEQYF.

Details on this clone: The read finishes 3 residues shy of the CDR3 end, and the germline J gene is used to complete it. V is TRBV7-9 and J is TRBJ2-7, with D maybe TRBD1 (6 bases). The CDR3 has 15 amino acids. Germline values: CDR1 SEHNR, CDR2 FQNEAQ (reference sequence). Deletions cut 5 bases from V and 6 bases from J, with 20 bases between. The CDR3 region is CASSRTGSEVREQYF. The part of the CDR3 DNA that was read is TGTGCCAGCAGCCGCACAGGGTCTGAAGTTCGCGAG.